This passage covers 24 T cell receptor beta chains from one sample sequenced in a study of technical replicates of blood from a few donors. Some clones are missing from TCRdb's copy, which holds only in-frame ones; the method was immunoSEQ multiplex PCR. The data hold around 70,000 clones, with 85% to 95% observed a single time. Material for sequencing was T cells isolated from PBMCs. The receptors shown here come from a human donor in good health.

The chain is built from TRBV12-5 and TRBJ2-3; TRBD1 agrees at 7 bases. Per germline, CDR1 LGHNT and CDR2 FRNRAP. With V trimmed by 1 base and J by 0 bases, 4 bases remained unmatched. The CDR3 totals 16 residues. The CDR3 sequence: CASGLGQGSSTDTQYF. CDR3 nucleotide sequence: TGTGCTAGTGGTTTGGGACAGGGTTCAAGCACAGATACGCAGTATTTT.

The rearrangement uses TRBV2 and TRBJ2-7; 10 bases are shared with TRBD2. J gave up 0 bases and V 11 bases, and 4 bases lay outside the gene matches. The CDR3 consists of 13 residues. CDR1 is SNHLY and CDR2 is FYNNEI in the germline V gene. The CDR3 nucleotides are TGTGCCTCCTCTAGCGGGGGCTCCTACGAGCAGTACTTC. Its translation is CASSSGGSYEQYF.

This clone was seen once. The chain joins TRBV30 to TRBJ2-7; D unresolved. V lost 0 bases and J 2 bases, leaving 5 bases between the germline ends. Germline V gene sequence: CDR1 GTSNPN, CDR2 SVGIG (reference sequence). The CDR3 loop spans 12 amino acids. Written as DNA, the CDR3 is TGTGCCTGGAGTGTTGAGGCCTACGAGCAGTACTTC. Amino acid sequence: CAWSVEAYEQYF.

V and J are TRBV11-2 and TRBJ1-1; D is perhaps TRBD1 (5 bases). V lost 6 bases and J 3 bases, leaving 20 bases between the germline ends. The CDR3 length is 16 residues. Germline lookup yields CDR1 SGHAT and CDR2 FQNNGV. In nucleotides, the CDR3 is TGTGCCAGCAGGTCAGTGCCGGGGCCGGGAGACACTGAAGCTTTCTTT. Protein product: CASRSVPGPGDTEAFF. Supplemented by reference TRBV11-2 and TRBJ1-1, the full variable domain reads EAGVAQSPRYKIIEKRQSVAFWCNPISGHATLYWYQQILGQGPKLLIQFQNNGVVDDSQLPKDRFSAERLKGVDSTLKIQPAKLEDSAVYLCASRSVPGPGDTEAFFGQGTRLTVV.

The gene calls are TRBV7-6 and TRBJ2-4; D is uncertain. V gave up 5 bases and J gave up 0 bases, with 14 bases separating them. Germline loops: CDR1 SGHVS, CDR2 FNYEAQ. The CDR3 consists of 16 residues. CDR3 region: CASSPRLSLAKNIQYF. As DNA, the CDR3 is TGTGCCAGCAGCCCCCGCTTGAGTCTAGCCAAAAACATTCAGTACTTC. Full variable domain (missing parts from reference TRBV7-6 and TRBJ2-4): GAGVSQSPRYKVTKRGQDVALRCDPISGHVSLYWYRQALGQGPEFLTYFNYEAQQDKSGLPNDRFSAERPEGSISTLTIQRTEQRDSAMYRCASSPRLSLAKNIQYFGAGTRLSVL.

The rearrangement links TRBV18 to TRBJ2-1; no clear D. The CDR3 is 15 residues long. Germline lookup yields CDR1 KGHSH and CDR2 LQKENI. With 3 bases removed from V and 3 bases from J, the gap between germline ends came to 12 bases. CDR3 region: CASSPGPTRYNEQFF. The CDR3 DNA is TGTGCCAGCTCACCTGGGCCAACTCGCTACAATGAGCAGTTCTTC.

The V call is TRBV19, the J call TRBJ2-1; 7 bases are a match to TRBD2. Germline trimming cut 2 bases from V and 5 bases from J; bases unmatched to any gene: 6. The CDR3 is made up of 15 amino acids. CDR1 and CDR2 from the germline V gene are LNHDA and SQIVND (reference sequence). The CDR3 DNA reads TGTGCCAGTAGTATAAATTATGGGACTAACAATGAGCAGTTCTTC. This sequence encodes CASSINYGTNNEQFF.

This clone was seen just once. This chain uses TRBV6-5 with TRBJ1-2; 9 bases fit TRBD1. Germline assignment: CDR1 MNHEY and CDR2 SVGAGI. V dropped 2 bases and J dropped 7; count of bases not matched to a gene: 2. This CDR3 spans 13 amino acids. The CDR3 here is CASSYRQGVGYTF. In nucleotides, the CDR3 is TGTGCCAGCAGTTACAGACAGGGGGTTGGCTACACCTTC.

Here the CDR3 DNA reads TGTGCCAGCGAAGAGGGGGCGCGGGCCTCTAAGAACACTGAAGCTTTCTTT. It yields the protein CASEEGARASKNTEAFF. The rearrangement uses TRBV6-9 and TRBJ1-1; the match to TRBD1 covers 7 bases. Unmatched junction bases numbered 16, after V lost 8 bases and J lost 1 base. CDR1 and CDR2 from the germline V gene are MNHGY and SVAAGI. CDR3 length: 17 residues.

The chain has TRBV4-2 and TRBJ2-1, with unresolved D. This CDR3 is 14 amino acids long. CDR1 is LGHNA and CDR2 is YNFKEQ in the germline V gene. Trimming removed 3 bases at V and 7 bases at J, with 13 bases between. The CDR3 bases are TGTGCCAGCAGCCAGCCTCGCGAGGCAAATGAGCAGTTCTTC. Translation: CASSQPREANEQFF.

The chain couples TRBV9 to TRBJ2-7; tentatively, D is TRBD2 (5 bases). Germline CDR1 and CDR2: SGDLS and YYNGEE. The CDR3 loop spans 14 amino acids. Between the trimmed V and J ends, which lost 0 bases and 2 bases, there was a span of 9 bases. CDR3 sequence: CASSVAGMAYEQYF. DNA for the CDR3: TGTGCCAGCAGCGTAGCCGGGATGGCCTACGAGCAGTACTTC.

This chain connects TRBV5-4 to TRBJ2-7; a weak D match, TRBD2 (6 bases). The CDR3 totals 13 residues. CDR1 and CDR2 from the germline V gene are SGHNT and YYREEE (reference sequence). V shed 0 bases and J shed 6 bases, with 10 bases lying between them. The DNA for the CDR3 is TGTGCCAGCAGCTTGGCCGGGAGTTTCGAGCAGTACTTC. Translated: CASSLAGSFEQYF.

The V and J genes are TRBV4-1 and TRBJ1-4; D is unresolved. From germline, CDR1 is MGHRA and CDR2 YSYEKL. The germline V and J ends were trimmed by 2 bases and 10 bases, with 20 bases remaining between them. The CDR3 is 16 amino acids. CDR3 loop: CASSQQSTDGIGKLFF. CDR3 sequence (DNA): TGCGCCAGCAGCCAACAATCGACTGATGGAATCGGAAAACTGTTTTTT.

The chain couples TRBV4-2 to TRBJ1-1; 9 nucleotides agree with TRBD1. CDR3 length: 17 amino acids. V lost 1 base, J lost 4 bases, and 10 bases stayed unmatched. The germline gives CDR1 LGHNA, CDR2 YNFKEQ. CDR3 coding DNA: TGTGCCAGCAGCCAAGTGCTGGGACAGGGTTTGGGCACTGAAGCTTTCTTT. Translating it yields CASSQVLGQGLGTEAFF.

The chain recombines TRBV5-8 with TRBJ1-2, with D perhaps matching TRBD1 (5 bases). Trimming cost V 1 base and J 6 bases, with 13 bases left between them. The germline V gene encodes CDR1 SGHTS and CDR2 YDEGEE. There are 14 residues in the CDR3. In DNA form, the CDR3 reads TGTGCCAGCAGCTTGCTCGCAGGGTTGGATGGCTACACCTTC. Protein sequence: CASSLLAGLDGYTF.

The V and J genes are TRBV11-3 and TRBJ2-2, with a weak D call TRBD2 (6 bases). Germline V gives CDR1 SGHNT, CDR2 YENEEA. The CDR3 totals 14 residues. Trimming cost V 6 bases and J 2 bases, with 10 bases left between them. DNA for the CDR3: TGTGCCAGCAGATCTAGCGTCAACACCGGGGAGCTGTTTTTT. Its protein is CASRSSVNTGELFF.

CDR3: CAWTTGSYRALHF. The CDR3 DNA reads TGTGCCTGGACAACTGGGAGCTATCGGGCCCTCCACTTT. This chain joins TRBV30 and TRBJ1-6, with unresolved D. V was shortened by 4 bases and J by 14 bases, with 18 bases between the two germline ends. CDR1 is GTSNPN, CDR2 SVGIG, per germline (reference sequence). The CDR3 runs 13 residues.

The chain joins TRBV11-3 to TRBJ2-7, with 8 bases fitting TRBD2. This CDR3 contains 16 residues. Unmatched junction bases numbered 12, after V lost 5 bases and J lost 3 bases. Germline V CDR1 and CDR2: SGHNT, YENEEA. CDR3 DNA: TGTGCCAGCAGCCCGGGGGGGCGCCGAGAGGTCTACGAGCAGTACTTC. Translation gives CASSPGGRREVYEQYF.

The chain combines TRBV28 with TRBJ2-7; 7 nucleotides match TRBD1. Germline V CDR1 and CDR2: MDHEN, SYDVKM. V lost 5 bases to trimming and J lost 6 bases; unmatched junction nucleotides: 7. The CDR3 length is 13 residues. CDR3 DNA: TGTGCCAGCAGTCTACAGACAGGGCGCGAGCAGTACTTC. Translated: CASSLQTGREQYF.

V is TRBV7-6 and J is TRBJ1-1; D might be TRBD1 (6 bases). The V gene's germline CDR1 is SGHVS and CDR2 FNYEAQ. V dropped 5 bases and J dropped 1 base, with 11 bases sitting between them. This CDR3 has 14 amino acids. The CDR3 sequence: CASSPGAGNTEAFF. CDR3 nucleotides: TGTGCCAGCAGCCCAGGGGCGGGGAACACTGAAGCTTTCTTT. Full variable domain (remainder filled in from reference TRBV7-6 and TRBJ1-1): GAGVSQSPRYKVTKRGQDVALRCDPISGHVSLYWYRQALGQGPEFLTYFNYEAQQDKSGLPNDRFSAERPEGSISTLTIQRTEQRDSAMYRCASSPGAGNTEAFFGQGTRLTVV.

The J gene is TRBJ2-3, the V gene TRBV9; 10 bases agree with TRBD2. This CDR3 has 18 amino acids. Germline assignment: CDR1 SGDLS and CDR2 YYNGEE. The V and J ends lost 2 bases and 2 bases, in that order; junction bases with no gene match: 11. The CDR3 coding sequence is TGTGCCAGCAGCGTCGATTCATCTAGCGGGGGCTCCACAGATACGCAGTATTTT. Protein product: CASSVDSSSGGSTDTQYF.

V gene TRBV6-1 combines with J gene TRBJ2-7; perhaps TRBD1 as D (6 bases). V was trimmed by 1 base and J by 9 bases, leaving 19 bases between them. CDR1 is MNHNS, CDR2 SASEGT, per germline. The CDR3 is made up of 15 amino acids. The CDR3 is CASSEVGQTSTRQYF. The DNA of the CDR3 is TGTGCCAGCAGTGAAGTGGGACAAACTTCTACGAGGCAGTACTTC.

As to this clone: One end of the junction varies from germline; a read error may be responsible. The chain combines TRBV7-7 with TRBJ2-1; D is undetermined. The CDR3 runs 13 residues. Per germline, CDR1 SSHAT and CDR2 FNYEAQ (reference sequence). The CDR3 DNA is TGTGCTAGCAGCCCCCACAGTGCCAATGAGCAGTTCTTC. Translating gives CASSPHSANEQFF.

The genes are TRBV11-3 and TRBJ1-1, with 10 bases aligning to TRBD1. Germline loops: CDR1 SGHNT, CDR2 YENEEA. The V segment lost 5 bases and the J segment 6 bases; nucleotides outside the gene matches: 12. The CDR3 runs 16 residues. CDR3 nucleotide sequence: TGTGCCAGCAGCGTAACGCCGGGACAGGGGCCTCCTGAAGCTTTCTTT. Encoded protein: CASSVTPGQGPPEAFF.